This T cell receptor (beta chain) was observed in a study of neurological immune-mediated disorders. Findings and caveats of the study: TCR clonal expansion peaked in HTLV-1-associated myelopathy patients and was lowest in multiple sclerosis patients.

This clonotype showed up many times. Its target is not known. The CDR3 is 13 amino acids. The germline gives CDR1 SGHTA, CDR2 FQGNSA. V was clipped by 4 bases and J by 5 bases, with 9 bases between them. Unsorted libraries were prepared from 2 million PBMCs held at -80 C. A 10-nucleotide random UMI tagged transcripts in template-switch 5'RACE cDNA synthesis. MiXCR was run by TCRdb on the 5' RACE reads, yielding one entry per CDR3 protein. The table lists 40,000 to 50,000 distinct CDR3 sequences, approximately 10% of them singletons. This rearrangement joins TRBV7-2 to TRBJ2-1; D not resolved. This sequence was found in a woman between 35 and 50 years old with HTLV-1-associated myelopathy (HAM/TSP). Sequencing was performed on PBMCs. The CDR3 protein is CASSSTAHNEQFF. For the CDR3, the DNA is TGTGCCAGCAGCTCCACGGCCCACAATGAGCAGTTCTTC.